Listed below are T cell receptor beta chains from one sample, sequenced in a study of T-cell memory formation after mild COVID-19. TCRdb used MiXCR to reprocess the 5' RACE reads, holding one entry per CDR3 protein. The repertoire includes some 120,000 distinct CDR3 sequences, approximately 16% of them detected once, and about 14% sits in the top ten. Input material: PBMCs or a T cell subset sorted from them (not recorded which). The receptors come from an adult woman who had mild COVID-19 (a few samples of this study predate the infection). Cell type and time point are not known. Both conserved end residues are part of each CDR3. D genes are given only for firm matches. Size is omitted from some rows. Given values are once, few, many or a class for expanded clones.

TRBJ2-7 | - | - | TRBV19 | CASSYKGEQYF | TGTGCCAGTAGTTACAAGGGTGAGCAGTACTTC
TRBJ2-7 | - | - | TRBV19 | CASSVDRHSYEQYF | TGTGCCAGTAGCGTAGACAGGCACTCCTACGAGCAGTACTTC
TRBJ1-4 | - | - | TRBV7-8 | CASSLGPEGNEKLFF | TGTGCCAGCAGCTTAGGTCCCGAGGGGAATGAAAAACTGTTTTTT
TRBJ1-5 | - | few | TRBV7-9 | CASSPMGASNQPQHF | TGTGCCAGCAGCCCGATGGGGGCGAGCAATCAGCCCCAGCATTTT
TRBJ2-5 | TRBD2 | few | TRBV9 | CASSVRTSGRTETQYF | TGTGCCAGCAGCGTCAGGACTAGCGGGAGAACGGAGACCCAGTACTTC
TRBJ2-5 | - | few | TRBV29-1 | CSVRRVGGETQYF | TGCAGCGTCCGGCGGGTCGGCGGAGAGACCCAGTACTTC
TRBJ2-6 | - | - | TRBV27 | CASSLRSGANVLTF | TGTGCCAGCAGTTTACGGTCTGGGGCCAACGTCCTGACTTTC
TRBJ2-7 | - | few | TRBV5-6 | CASSGDQGWHEQYF | TGTGCCAGCAGCGGGGATCAGGGTTGGCACGAGCAGTACTTC
TRBJ2-5 | TRBD2 | - | TRBV7-2 | CASSEGLAGVRGQETQYF | TGTGCCAGCAGCGAGGGACTAGCGGGAGTGAGGGGGCAAGAGACCCAGTACTTC
TRBJ2-4 | - | few | TRBV10-3 | CAISASSGLAKNIQYF | TGTGCCATCAGTGCGAGCTCGGGACTAGCCAAAAACATTCAGTACTTC
TRBJ2-5 | TRBD2 | - | TRBV5-1 | CASSSRTSEETQYF | TGCGCCAGCAGCTCGAGGACTAGTGAAGAGACCCAGTACTTC
TRBJ1-2 | TRBD1 | - | TRBV7-9 | CASSVTGDGYTF | TGTGCCAGCAGCGTTACAGGGGATGGCTACACCTTC
TRBJ1-6 | - | few | TRBV4-1 | CASSQPLDSLEDSPLHF | TGCGCCAGCAGCCAACCACTCGACAGTTTAGAGGATTCACCCCTCCACTTT
TRBJ1-5 | TRBD1 | few | TRBV24-1 | CATSDPWRNRGDQPQHF | TGTGCCACCAGTGATCCGTGGCGGAACAGGGGTGATCAGCCCCAGCATTTT
TRBJ1-6 | TRBD1 | few | TRBV5-1 | CASSLYERQGNSPLHF | TGCGCCAGCAGCTTGTATGAGAGACAGGGTAATTCACCCCTCCACTTT
TRBJ2-7 | - | - | TRBV16 | CASSDRAGEQYF | TGTGCCAGCAGCGATCGGGCGGGCGAGCAGTACTTC
TRBJ2-1 | - | - | TRBV7-9 | CASSPASKQFF | TGTGCCAGCAGCCCCGCCAGCAAGCAGTTCTTC
TRBJ2-7 | - | - | TRBV12-3/TRBV12-4 | CASRRGLGTGVEQYF | TGTGCCAGCAGGCGAGGGTTGGGGACCGGCGTGGAGCAGTACTTC
TRBJ2-1 | - | few | TRBV5-1 | CASSLNTDYNEQFF | TGCGCCAGCAGCTTGAATACTGACTACAATGAGCAGTTCTTC
TRBJ2-1 | TRBD2 | few | TRBV5-1 | CASSPGALAGGNEQFF | TGCGCCAGCAGCCCGGGGGCTCTAGCGGGAGGAAATGAGCAGTTCTTC
TRBJ1-6 | TRBD1 | few | TRBV12-3/TRBV12-4 | CASTRQGHSPLHF | TGTGCCAGCACCCGACAGGGTCATTCACCCCTCCACTTT
TRBJ2-3 | TRBD1 | few | TRBV3-1 | CASRWTGSTDTQYF | TGTGCCAGCAGATGGACAGGGAGCACAGATACGCAGTATTTT
TRBJ2-1 | - | few | TRBV27 | CASSIRVTPYNEQFF | TGTGCCAGCAGTATCAGGGTAACCCCCTACAATGAGCAGTTCTTC
TRBJ2-4 | TRBD1 | few | TRBV29-1 | CSVDDRGKNIQYF | TGCAGCGTTGATGACAGGGGAAAAAACATTCAGTACTTC
TRBJ2-3 | - | - | TRBV7-2 | CASSRPITDTQYF | TGTGCCAGCAGCAGACCAATCACAGATACGCAGTATTTT
TRBJ2-1 | - | few | TRBV6-5 | CASSYPESNEQFF | TGTGCCAGCAGTTACCCAGAGAGCAATGAGCAGTTCTTC
TRBJ2-3 | TRBD2 | many | TRBV7-3 | CASSLLASGGGGTDTQYF | TGTGCCAGCAGCTTATTGGCTAGCGGGGGAGGCGGCACAGATACGCAGTATTTT
TRBJ1-2 | - | - | TRBV19 | CASSTTRANADGYTF | TGTGCCAGTAGTACAACCCGGGCCAACGCGGATGGCTACACCTTC
TRBJ2-1 | - | - | TRBV7-2 | CASSLAGLAYNEQFF | TGTGCCAGCAGCTTAGCAGGGCTTGCCTACAATGAGCAGTTCTTC
TRBJ2-2 | - | - | TRBV10-3 | CAISDVGTQQNTGELFF | TGTGCCATCAGTGACGTGGGGACCCAACAGAACACCGGGGAGCTGTTTTTT
TRBJ2-7 | - | many | TRBV12-3/TRBV12-4 | CASSDSNEQYF | TGTGCCAGCAGCGACTCAAACGAGCAGTACTTC
TRBJ2-7 | TRBD2 | few | TRBV7-9 | CASSASGSSYEQYF | TGTGCCAGCAGCGCTAGCGGGAGCTCCTACGAGCAGTACTTC
TRBJ2-4 | TRBD2 | few | TRBV2 | CASREAGGDKNIQYF | TGTGCCAGCAGAGAAGCGGGAGGGGACAAAAACATTCAGTACTTC
TRBJ2-3 | TRBD1 | - | TRBV20-1 | CSARETGGVGQPQYF | TGCAGTGCTAGAGAAACAGGGGGTGTCGGCCAGCCCCAGTATTTT
TRBJ2-2 | - | - | TRBV7-9 | CASSLAMGEAGELFF | TGTGCCAGCAGCCTCGCCATGGGGGAGGCCGGGGAGCTGTTTTTT
TRBJ1-1 | - | - | TRBV7-9 | CASRGVNGNTEAFF | TGTGCCAGCAGGGGGGTCAACGGGAACACTGAAGCTTTCTTT
TRBJ2-5 | TRBD2 | - | TRBV3-1 | CASSQGPAGAQETQYF | TGTGCCAGCAGCCAAGGCCCCGCGGGAGCTCAAGAGACCCAGTACTTC